One and the same sample provided the 5 T cell receptor beta chains below, sequenced in a study of glioma-infiltrating T cells. The iRepertoire nested amplicon-rescue multiplex PCR amplified TCR alpha and beta CDR3s from RNA. MiXCR was run by TCRdb on the multiplex PCR reads, yielding one entry per CDR3 protein. This sample yields 300,000 to 400,000 distinct CDR3 sequences, of which 41% are seen a single time; around 12% belongs to the top ten. Sequenced: glioma tissue, nonneoplastic brain tissue, or PBMCs (not recorded which). The receptors were gathered from a human donor with low-grade glioma or glioblastoma, undergoing nonglioma brain surgery, or in good health (not recorded which).

The table lists this clonotype with a count of one. Given a much more abundant clone one base away, this may be a read error. V is TRBV6-1 and J is TRBJ2-1; D gene ambiguous. V was cut by 4 bases and J by 16 bases, with 17 bases left in between. The CDR3 totals 12 residues. Germline V gives CDR1 MNHNS, CDR2 SASEGT. CDR3 sequence (DNA): TGTGCCAGCAGTGTTTCAAATTCGGTAGGATTCTTC. It is translated as CASSVSNSVGFF.

V gene TRBV20-1 combines with J gene TRBJ2-3; 12 bases map to TRBD2. Germline-derived CDR1 and CDR2 are DFQATT and SNEGSKA (reference sequence). CDR3 size: 18 residues. The trim removed 1 base at V and 0 bases at J, leaving 8 bases unmatched. The chain's CDR3 is CSARAVWTSGDSTDTQYF. The CDR3 DNA is TGCAGTGCTAGAGCCGTATGGACTAGCGGGGATAGCACAGATACGCAGTATTTT.

This clonotype has only one observation. This may be a read error: a much more frequent sequence differs by one nucleotide. CDR3 loop: CASSPRGATSYYEQYF. In DNA form, the CDR3 reads TGTGCCAGCAGCCCCCGAGGCGCGACTAGCTACTACGAGCAGTACTTC. This chain links TRBV7-2 with TRBJ2-7, with 7 bases matching TRBD2. J was trimmed by 3 bases and V by 5 bases; bases with no gene match: 13. Per the germline V gene, CDR1 is SGHTA and CDR2 is FQGNSA. This CDR3 is 16 amino acids long.

The rearrangement uses TRBV5-4 and TRBJ1-6, with D possibly TRBD1 on 5 matching bases. The CDR3 has 14 amino acids. Trimming took off 0 bases at V and 11 bases at J, with 12 bases between the two ends. The germline gives CDR1 SGHNT, CDR2 YYREEE (reference sequence). CDR3 in DNA: TGTGCCAGCAGCTTGGACAGGAAGAATACACCCCTCCACTTT. This sequence encodes CASSLDRKNTPLHF.

This clonotype showed up just a few times. The chain links TRBV20-1 to TRBJ1-1; TRBD1 matches at 8 bases. The CDR3 runs to 16 residues. Germline trimming cut 3 bases from V and 3 bases from J; bases unmatched to any gene: 12. CDR1 DFQATT and CDR2 SNEGSKA come from the germline V gene (reference sequence). Here the CDR3 reads CSARPWPEQGDTEAFF. As DNA, the CDR3 is TGCAGTGCTAGGCCTTGGCCTGAACAGGGGGACACTGAAGCTTTCTTT.